Following are 27 T cell receptor beta chains from one sample sequenced in a study of PD-L1 blockade in urothelial cancer. The table came from immunoSEQ multiplex PCR; TCRdb's copy has only in-frame clones and leaves some out. This table holds 30,000 to 45,000 clones, 84% found once. Specified time point: peripheral blood 6 weeks after treatment start. The sequences come from PBMCs, collected around atezolizumab (anti-PD-L1) treatment. These receptors were obtained from a man aged 35 to 55 with urothelial cancer.

The V and J genes are TRBV21-1 and TRBJ2-7; the table's D call, TRBD2, has no DNA check behind it. TRBV21-1 counts as a pseudogene. The CDR3 is made up of 16 amino acids. The CDR3 coding sequence is TGTGCCAGCAGCAGACCCCGCGGGGCAGAAGGCTACGAGCAGTACTTC. As protein: CASSRPRGAEGYEQYF.

The chain employs TRBV5-1 and TRBJ2-7; no reliable D call. Germline loops: CDR1 SGHRS, CDR2 YFSETQ. The ends were cut back, 4 bases at V and 6 bases at J, with 11 bases in the middle. CDR3 length equals 12 residues. The chain's CDR3 is CASSTASSEQYF. DNA for the CDR3: TGCGCCAGCAGCACCGCTAGTTCCGAGCAGTACTTC.

The chain combines TRBV28 with TRBJ1-5; no reliable D call. Germline-derived CDR1 and CDR2 are MDHEN and SYDVKM. Trimming removed 10 bases from V and 5 bases from J, with 6 bases in between. This CDR3 comprises 10 residues. CDR3 in DNA: TGTGCCACCGGGGATCAGCCCCAGCATTTT. It translates to CATGDQPQHF.

This chain uses TRBV6-6 with TRBJ2-4, with 9 bases that match TRBD2. This CDR3 has 15 amino acids. CDR1 and CDR2 from the germline V gene are MNHNY and SVGAGI (reference sequence). V gave up 6 bases and J gave up 3 bases; unmatched junction bases: 6. CDR3 in amino acids: CASSLTSGHKNIQYF. CDR3 in DNA: TGTGCCAGCAGCTTGACTAGCGGCCACAAAAACATTCAGTACTTC.

This chain joins TRBV7-3 and TRBJ2-3; TRBD2 might be the D (6 bases). The CDR3 length is 15 residues. V lost 3 bases and J lost 0, with 10 bases in between. Germline V lookup: CDR1 SGHTA, CDR2 FQGTGA. DNA for the CDR3: TGTGCCAGCAGCTTGGGACTGGGGAGCACAGATACGCAGTATTTT. Residues: CASSLGLGSTDTQYF.

This clone was picked up a small number of times. The CDR3 coding sequence is TGTGCCTGGAGCAAGGGGAGACTAGCGTTTGGAAGCTCCTACAATGAGCAGTTCTTC. Translation gives CAWSKGRLAFGSSYNEQFF. The V call is TRBV30, the J call TRBJ2-1; 8 bases map to TRBD2. The germline V gene has CDR1 GTSNPN and CDR2 SVGIG (reference sequence). V dropped 3 bases and J dropped 0; count of bases not matched to a gene: 16. This CDR3 region has 19 residues. Full variable domain (missing parts from reference TRBV30 and TRBJ2-1): SQTIHQWPATLVQPVGSPLSLECTVEGTSNPNLYWYRQAAGRGLQLLFYSVGIGQISSEVPQNLSASRPQDRQFILSSKKLLLSDSGFYLCAWSKGRLAFGSSYNEQFFGPGTRLTVL.

The rearrangement joins TRBV18 to TRBJ2-2, with TRBD1 matching over 10 bases. V trimming: 3 bases; J trimming: 4 bases; junction bases outside the gene matches: 2. CDR1 and CDR2 from the germline V gene are KGHSH and LQKENI. The CDR3 sequence is 15 residues long. For the CDR3, the DNA is TGTGCCAGCTCACCCGGGACAGGGGCCACCGGGGAGCTGTTTTTT. Translated, it gives CASSPGTGATGELFF.

This rearrangement joins TRBV2 to TRBJ2-3, with 13 positions matching TRBD2. The germline V gene has CDR1 SNHLY and CDR2 FYNNEI. The CDR3 loop spans 17 amino acids. V was pared by 4 bases and J by 4 bases, with 8 bases of the junction left unmatched. The CDR3 here is CASSGTGTSGTSDTQYF. In DNA form, the CDR3 reads TGTGCCAGCAGTGGGACCGGGACTAGCGGGACCTCAGATACGCAGTATTTT. Variable domain in full (rest from reference TRBV2 and TRBJ2-3): EPEVTQTPSHQVTQMGQEVILRCVPISNHLYFYWYRQILGQKVEFLVSFYNNEISEKSEIFDDQFSVERPDGSNFTLKIRSTKLEDSAMYFCASSGTGTSGTSDTQYFGPGTRLTVL.

The rearrangement links TRBV9 to TRBJ2-7, with 9 bases aligning to TRBD2. Germline assignment: CDR1 SGDLS and CDR2 YYNGEE. The junction had 7 bases not matched to a gene; V was cut back by 0 bases and J by 6 bases. The length of the CDR3 is 15 residues. CDR3 DNA: TGTGCCAGCAGCGTAGGGGCGGGAGGGCCCGTCGAGCAGTACTTC. Translation gives CASSVGAGGPVEQYF.

This rearrangement joins TRBV5-1 to TRBJ2-1; 8 nucleotides match TRBD2. This CDR3 has 17 amino acids. V trimming: 3 bases; J trimming: 0 bases; junction bases outside the gene matches: 8. Germline V gene data show CDR1 as SGHRS and CDR2 as YFSETQ. The CDR3 DNA reads as TGCGCCAGCAGCTCCGTATTAGCGGGGAACTCCTACAATGAGCAGTTCTTC. Translated: CASSSVLAGNSYNEQFF.

The chain links TRBV7-3 to TRBJ1-2; 7 nucleotides agree with TRBD1. CDR3 size: 15 residues. After removal of 5 bases from V and 5 bases from J, the junction contained 11 bases not matched to a gene. Germline CDR1 and CDR2: SGHTA and FQGTGA. CDR3 DNA sequence: TGTGCCAGCAGCCCTGGGAGCCCAGGGGGGTATGGCTACACCTTC. This translates into CASSPGSPGGYGYTF. The full variable domain, in which reference TRBV7-3 and TRBJ1-2 provide the parts outside the CDR3, is GAGVSQTPSNKVTEKGKYVELRCDPISGHTALYWYRQSLGQGPEFLIYFQGTGAADDSGLPNDRFFAVRPEGSVSTLKIQRTERGDSAVYLCASSPGSPGGYGYTFGSGTRLTVV.

This chain links TRBV5-1 with TRBJ1-2, with 7 bases that match TRBD1. The CDR3 contains 14 residues. The V gene end was trimmed by 4 bases and the J gene end by 0 bases; junction bases not matched to a gene: 3. CDR1 is SGHRS and CDR2 is YFSETQ in the germline V gene. The CDR3 DNA reads as TGCGCCAGCAGCCTGACAGGGACTAACTATGGCTACACCTTC. Its translation: CASSLTGTNYGYTF.

This chain links TRBV5-1 with TRBJ1-1; D is perhaps TRBD1 (6 bases). Trimming pared 0 bases from V and 7 bases from J, leaving 13 bases between. The length of the CDR3 is 14 residues. Germline CDR1 reads SGHRS; CDR2 reads YFSETQ. The CDR3 reads CASSLEAGANEAFF. In nucleotides, the CDR3 is TGCGCCAGCAGCTTGGAGGCAGGGGCGAATGAAGCTTTCTTT.

This chain uses TRBV18 with TRBJ1-2, with 8 bases fitting TRBD1. J lost 6 bases, V lost 2 bases, and 11 bases had no gene match. The CDR3 is made up of 16 amino acids. Germline CDR1 is KGHSH and CDR2 is LQKENI. CDR3 nucleotides: TGTGCCAGCTCACCAGACAGGGGAAGAAGGGAGGATGGCTACACCTTC. Its protein product is CASSPDRGRREDGYTF.

This clone has only a few counts. The chain uses TRBV6-5 and TRBJ2-1; TRBD2 agrees at 11 bases. The length of the CDR3 is 15 residues. CDR1 and CDR2 (germline): MNHEY, SVGAGI. With 2 bases clipped from V and 12 bases from J, the junction kept 9 bases outside the gene matches. This chain's CDR3 is CASSYRGLAGAPQFF. In nucleotides, the CDR3 is TGTGCCAGCAGTTACCGAGGACTAGCGGGTGCTCCGCAGTTCTTC.

V is TRBV6-1 and J is TRBJ2-7; TRBD2 aligns across 11 bases. V dropped 9 bases and J dropped 5; count of bases not matched to a gene: 12. Germline values: CDR1 MNHNS, CDR2 SASEGT. CDR3 size: 15 residues. The CDR3 DNA sequence: TGTGCCAGTCTAACCTTAGCGGGAGGGAGGGACGAGCAGTACTTC. It specifies CASLTLAGGRDEQYF.

Remarks on this clone: Different DNA sequences within this sample yield the same CDR3. This chain uses TRBV30 with TRBJ1-1; D gene unclear. Trimming left V 3 bases short and J 5 bases short, with 13 bases between. The CDR3 sequence is 13 residues long. The germline CDR1 and CDR2 sequences are GTSNPN and SVGIG (reference sequence). The CDR3, as DNA: TGTGCCTGGAGCGGTGCGGGCTGGACTGAAGCTTTCTTT. It specifies CAWSGAGWTEAFF.

The V call is TRBV28, the J call TRBJ2-7; 9 nucleotides align to TRBD1. The CDR3 runs to 15 residues. Germline V lookup: CDR1 MDHEN, CDR2 SYDVKM. The ends lost 5 bases at V and 9 bases at J; junction bases unmatched: 14. For the CDR3, the DNA is TGTGCCAGCAGTCCAAGGGGACAGGGCACTCTCGGGCAGTACTTC. Protein: CASSPRGQGTLGQYF. The full variable domain, its missing parts supplied by reference TRBV28 and TRBJ2-7, is DVKVTQSSRYLVKRTGEKVFLECVQDMDHENMFWYRQDPGLGLRLIYFSYDVKMKEKGDIPEGYSVSREKKERFSLILESASTNQTSMYLCASSPRGQGTLGQYFGPGTRLTVT.

The rearrangement links TRBV28 to TRBJ1-5; 10 positions agree with TRBD1. Germline V lookup: CDR1 MDHEN, CDR2 SYDVKM. The CDR3 is made up of 14 amino acids. V lost 7 bases and J lost 9; bases outside the gene matches: 9. This CDR3 reads CASTLTGGGGPQHF. CDR3 sequence (DNA): TGTGCCAGCACTTTGACAGGGGGCGGGGGGCCCCAGCATTTT.

Only one count was recorded for this clone. The rearrangement links TRBV4-2 to TRBJ2-5, with 8 bases lining up with TRBD2. This CDR3 has 16 residues. With V trimmed by 0 bases and J by 4 bases, 7 bases remained unmatched. Germline loops: CDR1 LGHNA, CDR2 YNFKEQ. CDR3 coding DNA: TGTGCCAGCAGCCAAGACGCCCAGCGGGAGTTAGAGACCCAGTACTTC. It translates to CASSQDAQRELETQYF.

In its sample, this clone was seen once. This chain links TRBV11-2 with TRBJ1-5; D is unresolved. Trimming left V 2 bases short and J 8 bases short, with 10 bases between. CDR3 length: 13 residues. Germline V gene data show CDR1 as SGHAT and CDR2 as FQNNGV. The CDR3 loop reads CASSLTQSEPQHF. The CDR3 DNA is TGTGCCAGCAGCTTAACACAGTCGGAGCCCCAGCATTTT.

The gene calls are TRBV6-5 and TRBJ2-7, with 7 bases aligning to TRBD1. The ends lost 6 bases at V and 8 bases at J; junction bases unmatched: 16. The CDR3 totals 15 residues. CDR1 is MNHEY, CDR2 SVGAGI, per germline. As DNA, the CDR3 is TGTGCCAGCAGCAGCCCGTTAAGACAGGGCGGAAAGCAGTACTTC. This sequence encodes CASSSPLRQGGKQYF.

The chain uses TRBV29-1 and TRBJ2-7; no clear D gene. This CDR3 is built from 11 residues. CDR1 is SQVTM, CDR2 ANQGSEA, per germline. The ends were cut back, 4 bases at V and 2 bases at J, with 6 bases in the middle. The CDR3 region is CSVVRAYEQYF. The CDR3 DNA reads TGCAGCGTTGTGCGCGCCTACGAGCAGTACTTC.

This clone was seen just once. The chain links TRBV4-2 to TRBJ1-5, with 8 bases identical to TRBD1. Germline values: CDR1 LGHNA, CDR2 YNFKEQ. Losses at the gene ends were 1 base for V and 1 base for J; bases not matched to a gene: 6. This CDR3 has 17 amino acids. CDR3 bases: TGTGCCAGCAGCCAAGCGGACAGGGTCGGCAGCAATCAGCCCCAGCATTTT. Translation: CASSQADRVGSNQPQHF.

The V and J genes are TRBV5-4 and TRBJ2-2; possible D gene TRBD1, 6 bases. The CDR3 length is 13 residues. CDR1 is SGHNT, CDR2 YYREEE, per germline (reference sequence). Trimming left V 3 bases short and J 5 bases short, with 8 bases between. The CDR3 DNA sequence: TGTGCCAGCAGCTACAGGGAAACCGGGGAGCTGTTTTTT. It translates to CASSYRETGELFF.

The chain couples TRBV27 to TRBJ2-1, with 12 nucleotides matching TRBD2. The CDR3 runs 16 residues. V shed 5 bases, J shed 1 base, and the junction held 3 bases outside the gene matches. Germline V gives CDR1 MNHEY, CDR2 SMNVEV (reference sequence). Here the CDR3 reads CASSIGLAGSYNEQFF. CDR3 in DNA: TGTGCCAGCAGTATCGGACTAGCGGGATCCTACAATGAGCAGTTCTTC.

The V gene is TRBV2, the J gene TRBJ2-7, with D uncertain. Trimming took 6 bases from V and 5 from J, leaving 11 bases between them. CDR1 and CDR2 from the germline V gene are SNHLY and FYNNEI. There are 12 residues in the CDR3. CDR3 nucleotides: TGTGCCAGCAGCGCTGACACCCACGAGCAGTACTTC. Translated: CASSADTHEQYF.